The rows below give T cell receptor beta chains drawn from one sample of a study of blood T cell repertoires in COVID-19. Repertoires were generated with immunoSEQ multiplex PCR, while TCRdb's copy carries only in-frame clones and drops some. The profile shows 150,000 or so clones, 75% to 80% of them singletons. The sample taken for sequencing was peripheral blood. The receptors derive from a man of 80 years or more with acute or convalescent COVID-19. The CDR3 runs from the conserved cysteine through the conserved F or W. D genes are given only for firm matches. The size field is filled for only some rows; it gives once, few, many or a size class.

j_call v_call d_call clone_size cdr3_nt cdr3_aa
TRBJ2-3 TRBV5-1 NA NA TGCGCCAGCAGCTTGTTTCTGGGGGCCGTCGGCACAGATACGCAGTATTTT CASSLFLGAVGTDTQYF
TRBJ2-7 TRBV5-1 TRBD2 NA TGCGCCAGCTCCCTGCGGGGGGTAGGGGCTAGCGGGGACCACTCCTACGAGCAGTACTTC CASSLRGVGASGDHSYEQYF
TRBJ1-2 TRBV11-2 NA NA TGTGCCAGCAGCCGCGCCGGGGGGGCCTATGGCTACACCTTC CASSRAGGAYGYTF
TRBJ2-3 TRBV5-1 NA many TGCGCCAGCAGCTTACTGGGGGGAGGATCCTCCGATACGCAGTATTTT CASSLLGGGSSDTQYF
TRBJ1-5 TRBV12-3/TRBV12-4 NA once TGTGCCAGCAGTATCGGGTTCAATCAGCCCCAGCATTTT CASSIGFNQPQHF
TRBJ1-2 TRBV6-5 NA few TGTGCCAGCAGTCGAGACAGAAACGACGATGGCTACACCTTC CASSRDRNDDGYTF
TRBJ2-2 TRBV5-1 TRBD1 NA TGCGCCAGCAGCTTGGCCGTCATGACAGGGGTGGCGTCCGGGGAGCTGTTTTTT CASSLAVMTGVASGELFF
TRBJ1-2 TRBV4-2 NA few TGTGCCAGCAGCCGAGAGACGGAGTTCAACTATGGCTACACCTTC CASSRETEFNYGYTF
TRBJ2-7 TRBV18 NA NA TGTGCCAGCTCACCGTCAGGACAGAACTACGAGCAGTACTTC CASSPSGQNYEQYF
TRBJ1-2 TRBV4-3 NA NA TGCGCCAGCAGCCAAGGCCTGGGTGGGGCCAGCAACTATGGCTACACCTTC CASSQGLGGASNYGYTF
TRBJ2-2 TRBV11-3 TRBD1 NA TGTGCCAGCAGCTTGGGCGACAGGGGAACCGGGGAGCTGTTTTTT CASSLGDRGTGELFF
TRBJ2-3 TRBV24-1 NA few TGTGCCACCAGTGACCAAGGGGGATGGGGCACAGATACGCAGTATTTT CATSDQGGWGTDTQYF
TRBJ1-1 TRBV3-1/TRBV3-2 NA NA TGTGCCAGCAGCCAAGATTTCCGGGGAGAAGCTTTCTTT CASSQDFRGEAFF
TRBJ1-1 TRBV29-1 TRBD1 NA TGCAGCGGCCGGGACAGCACTGAAGCTTTCTTT CSGRDSTEAFF
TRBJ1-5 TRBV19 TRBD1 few TGTGCCACCCGGGACAGGGGCTTGTCGAGCAATCAGCCCCAGCATTTT CATRDRGLSSNQPQHF
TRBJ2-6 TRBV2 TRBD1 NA TGTGCCAGCAGGCGACAGGGGGCGCGCCCTGGGGCCAACGTCCTGACTTTC CASRRQGARPGANVLTF
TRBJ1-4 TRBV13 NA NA TGTGCCAGCAGAAGGGGATCAGGGGAAAAACTGTTTTTT CASRRGSGEKLFF
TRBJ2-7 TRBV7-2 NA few TGTGCCAGCAGCTCCCTAGGGGCAGGGTCCTACGAGCAGTACTTC CASSSLGAGSYEQYF
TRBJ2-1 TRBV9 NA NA TGTGCCAGCAGCGCTCGATTGGACTACCCCATAGCGAATGAGCAGTTCTTC CASSARLDYPIANEQFF
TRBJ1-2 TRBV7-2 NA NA TGTGCCAGCAGCCCCCCACCGACGGGTAAGGGCTACACCTTC CASSPPPTGKGYTF
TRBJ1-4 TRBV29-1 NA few TGCAGCGTTGCTCGAGGAATTAATGAAAAACTGTTTTTT CSVARGINEKLFF
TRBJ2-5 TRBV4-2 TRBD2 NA TGTGCCAGCAGCCAGGAGAAATGGTACAGCGGGGAAGAGACCCAGTACTTC CASSQEKWYSGEETQYF
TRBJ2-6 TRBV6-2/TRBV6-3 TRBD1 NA TGTGCCAGCAGTCCCCTCCCGGGACAGGGGAGGTCCGGGGCCAACGTCCTGACTTTC CASSPLPGQGRSGANVLTF
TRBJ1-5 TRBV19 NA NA TGTGCCAGTAGCCTTCAGGGGAGCCAGCCCCAGCATTTT CASSLQGSQPQHF
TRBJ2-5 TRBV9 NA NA TGTGCCAGCAGCGTAGGTTTCACTACCCAAGAGACCCAGTACTTC CASSVGFTTQETQYF